What follows describes a single T cell receptor beta chain. As yet, its antigen is unknown. The CDR3 runs 15 residues. CDR1 SGHNT and CDR2 YYREEE come from the germline V gene (reference sequence). V was pared by 3 bases and J by 1 base, with 3 bases of the junction left unmatched. This specimen belongs to a study of CD8 T cells in Susac syndrome. Study-wide results and limits: The relatively small number of individuals in the TCR sequencing and HLA analysis was acknowledged by the study.

A quantity of about 0.5 to 1 ug RNA underwent reverse transcription using random hexamers. It was immunoSEQ multiplex PCR that amplified TCR beta CDR3 across 54 Vbeta and 13 Jbeta. TCRdb recomputed calls from the immunoSEQ multiplex PCR reads with MiXCR, one row per CDR3 protein. There are around 170,000 distinct CDR3 sequences in the sample; approximately 94% occur only once, and around 0.11% lies in the top ten. Purification of the CD8+ and CD4+ T cells relied on negative isolation, and TEMRA cells underwent FACS enrichment. The clonotype comes from a human donor with Susac syndrome. Material for sequencing was CD4+ T cells from PBMCs. The chain uses TRBV5-4 and TRBJ2-3, with 9 nucleotides matching TRBD1. The CDR3 DNA reads as TGTGCCAGCAGCTCCCGGGACAGGGGCACAGATACGCAGTATTTT. Encoded protein: CASSSRDRGTDTQYF.